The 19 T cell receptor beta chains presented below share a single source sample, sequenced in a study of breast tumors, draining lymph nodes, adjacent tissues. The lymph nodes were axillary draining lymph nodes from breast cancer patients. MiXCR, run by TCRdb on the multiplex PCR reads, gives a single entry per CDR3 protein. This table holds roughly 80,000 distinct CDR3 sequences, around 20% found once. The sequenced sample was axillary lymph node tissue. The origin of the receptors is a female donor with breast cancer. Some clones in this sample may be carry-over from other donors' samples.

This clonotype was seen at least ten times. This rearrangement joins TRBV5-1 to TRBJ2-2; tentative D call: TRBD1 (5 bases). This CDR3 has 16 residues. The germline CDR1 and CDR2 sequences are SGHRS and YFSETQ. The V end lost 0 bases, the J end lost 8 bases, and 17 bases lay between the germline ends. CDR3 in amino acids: CASSLEGIGGVGELFF. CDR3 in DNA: TGCGCCAGCAGCTTGGAGGGGATAGGCGGAGTGGGGGAGCTGTTTTTT.

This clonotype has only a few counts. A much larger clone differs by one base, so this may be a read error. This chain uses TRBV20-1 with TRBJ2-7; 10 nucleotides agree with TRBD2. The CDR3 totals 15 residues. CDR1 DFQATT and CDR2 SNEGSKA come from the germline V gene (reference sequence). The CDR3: CSAPRGTSVSCEQYF. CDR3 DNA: TGCAGTGCACCCCGTGGGACTAGCGTTTCCTGCGAGCAGTACTTC.

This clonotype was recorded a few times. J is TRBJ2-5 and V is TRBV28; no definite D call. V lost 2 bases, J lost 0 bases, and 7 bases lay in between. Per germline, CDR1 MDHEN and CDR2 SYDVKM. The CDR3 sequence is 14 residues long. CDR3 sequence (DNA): TGTGCCAGCAGTTTACAGGAGAACCAAGAGACCCAGTACTTC. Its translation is CASSLQENQETQYF.

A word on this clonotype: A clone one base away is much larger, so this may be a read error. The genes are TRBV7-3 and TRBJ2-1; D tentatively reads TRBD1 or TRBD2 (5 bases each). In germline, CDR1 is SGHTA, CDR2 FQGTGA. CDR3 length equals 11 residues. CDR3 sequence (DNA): TGTGCCAGCAGAACGAGGGGTGAGCAGTCCTTC. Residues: CASRTRGEQSF.

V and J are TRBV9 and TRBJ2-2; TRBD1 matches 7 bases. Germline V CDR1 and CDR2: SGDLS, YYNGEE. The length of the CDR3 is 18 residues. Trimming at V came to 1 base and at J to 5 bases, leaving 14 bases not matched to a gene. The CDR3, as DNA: TGTGCCAGCAGCGTAATCGGAAGTGGACAGGCGTGGACCGGGGAGCTGTTTTTT. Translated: CASSVIGSGQAWTGELFF. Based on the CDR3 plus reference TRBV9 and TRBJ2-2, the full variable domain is DSGVTQTPKHLITATGQRVTLRCSPRSGDLSVYWYQQSLDQGLQFLIQYYNGEERAKGNILERFSAQQFPDLHSELNLSSLELGDSALYFCASSVIGSGQAWTGELFFGEGSRLTVL.

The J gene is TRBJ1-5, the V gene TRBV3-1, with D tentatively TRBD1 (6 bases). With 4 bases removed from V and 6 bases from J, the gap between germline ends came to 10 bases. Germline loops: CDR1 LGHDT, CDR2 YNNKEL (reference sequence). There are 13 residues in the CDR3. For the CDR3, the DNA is TGTGCCAGCAGCCGGGGGGCGACTCAGCCCCAGCATTTT. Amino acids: CASSRGATQPQHF.

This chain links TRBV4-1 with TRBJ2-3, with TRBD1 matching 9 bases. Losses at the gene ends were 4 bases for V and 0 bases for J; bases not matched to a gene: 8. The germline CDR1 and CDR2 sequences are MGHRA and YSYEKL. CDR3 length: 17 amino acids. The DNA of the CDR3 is TGCGCCAGCAGCCCACTGTCGGGGACAGGGAGCACAGATACGCAGTATTTT. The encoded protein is CASSPLSGTGSTDTQYF.

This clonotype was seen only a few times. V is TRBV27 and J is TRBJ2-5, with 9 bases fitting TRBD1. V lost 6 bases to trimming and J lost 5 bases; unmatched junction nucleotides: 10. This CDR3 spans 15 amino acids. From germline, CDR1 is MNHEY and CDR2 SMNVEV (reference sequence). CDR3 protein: CASSQRTGDRETQYF. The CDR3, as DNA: TGTGCCAGCAGCCAGAGGACAGGGGATCGCGAGACCCAGTACTTC.

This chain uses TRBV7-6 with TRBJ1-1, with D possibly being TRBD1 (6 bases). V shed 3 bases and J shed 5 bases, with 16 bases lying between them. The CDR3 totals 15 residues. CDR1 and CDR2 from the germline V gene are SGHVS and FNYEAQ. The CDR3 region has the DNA TGTGCCAGCAGCTTTTCCTCAGGGGTTGTTACTGAAGCTTTCTTT. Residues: CASSFSSGVVTEAFF.

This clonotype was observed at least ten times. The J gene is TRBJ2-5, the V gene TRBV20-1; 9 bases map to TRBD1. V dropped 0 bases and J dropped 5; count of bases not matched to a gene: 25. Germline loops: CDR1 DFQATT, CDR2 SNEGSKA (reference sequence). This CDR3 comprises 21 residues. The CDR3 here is CSARDLKVTVPGQGQGETQYF. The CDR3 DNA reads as TGCAGTGCTAGAGATCTCAAAGTTACGGTCCCGGGACAGGGTCAGGGGGAGACCCAGTACTTC.

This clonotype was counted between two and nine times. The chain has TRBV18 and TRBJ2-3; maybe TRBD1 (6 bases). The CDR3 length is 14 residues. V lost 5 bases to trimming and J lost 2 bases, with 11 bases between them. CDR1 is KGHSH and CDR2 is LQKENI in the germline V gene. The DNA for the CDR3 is TGTGCCAGCTCATCACAGGGAAACACAGATACGCAGTATTTT. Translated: CASSSQGNTDTQYF.

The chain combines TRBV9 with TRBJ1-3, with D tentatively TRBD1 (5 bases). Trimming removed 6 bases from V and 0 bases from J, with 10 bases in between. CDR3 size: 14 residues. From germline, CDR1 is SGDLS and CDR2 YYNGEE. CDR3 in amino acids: CASKSTASGNTIYF. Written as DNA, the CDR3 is TGTGCCAGCAAATCGACAGCCTCTGGAAACACCATATATTTT.

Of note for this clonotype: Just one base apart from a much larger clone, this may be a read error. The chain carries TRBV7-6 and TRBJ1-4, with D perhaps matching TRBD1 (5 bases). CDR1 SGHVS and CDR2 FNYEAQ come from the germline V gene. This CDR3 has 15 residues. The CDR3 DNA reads TGTGCCAGCGGCTTATACCCGGGGGCTAATGAAAAACTGTTTTTT. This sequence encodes CASGLYPGANEKLFF.

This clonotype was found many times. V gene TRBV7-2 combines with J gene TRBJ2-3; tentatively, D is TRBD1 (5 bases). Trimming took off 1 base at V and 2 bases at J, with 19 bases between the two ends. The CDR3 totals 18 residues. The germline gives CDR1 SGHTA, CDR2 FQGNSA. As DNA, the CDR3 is TGTGCCAGCAGCTTAGGGGGCTCGGGTGTTGGGTTCACAGATACGCAGTATTTT. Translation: CASSLGGSGVGFTDTQYF.

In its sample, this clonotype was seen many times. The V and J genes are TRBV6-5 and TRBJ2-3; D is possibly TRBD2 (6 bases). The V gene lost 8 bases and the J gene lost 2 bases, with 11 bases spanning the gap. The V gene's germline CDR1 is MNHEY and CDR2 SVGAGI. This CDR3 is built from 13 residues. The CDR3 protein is CASLGRDTDTQYF. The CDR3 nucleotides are TGTGCCAGCCTTGGGCGGGACACAGATACGCAGTATTTT.

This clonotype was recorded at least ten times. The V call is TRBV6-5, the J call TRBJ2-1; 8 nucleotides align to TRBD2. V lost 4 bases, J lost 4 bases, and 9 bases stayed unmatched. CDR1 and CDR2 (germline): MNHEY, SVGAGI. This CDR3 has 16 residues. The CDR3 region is CASSSSSGGPYNEQFF. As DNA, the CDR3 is TGTGCCAGCAGTTCCTCATCGGGAGGGCCTTACAATGAGCAGTTCTTC.

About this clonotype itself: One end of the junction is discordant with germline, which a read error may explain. In DNA form, the CDR3 reads TGCGCCAGCAGCCAAGATCTACAGAACTCCTACGAGCGGTACTTC. Its translation: CASSQDLQNSYERYF. The chain uses TRBV4-3 and TRBJ2-7; D is uncertain. This CDR3 region has 15 residues. The V gene's germline CDR1 is LGHNA and CDR2 YSLEER.

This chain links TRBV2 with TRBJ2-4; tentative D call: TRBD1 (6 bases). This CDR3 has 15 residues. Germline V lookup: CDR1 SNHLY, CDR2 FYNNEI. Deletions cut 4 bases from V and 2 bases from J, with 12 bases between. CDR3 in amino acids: CASSGGLQTKNIQYF. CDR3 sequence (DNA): TGTGCCAGCAGTGGGGGGCTCCAAACCAAAAACATTCAGTACTTC.

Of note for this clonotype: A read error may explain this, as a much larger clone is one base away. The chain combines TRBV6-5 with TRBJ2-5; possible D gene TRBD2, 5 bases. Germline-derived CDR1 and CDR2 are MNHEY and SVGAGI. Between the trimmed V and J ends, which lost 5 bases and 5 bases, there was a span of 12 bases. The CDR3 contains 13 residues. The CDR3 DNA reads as TGTGCCAGCAGTAAACAAGGCGGGGAGACCCAGTACTTC. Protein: CASSKQGGETQYF.